The clone carrying this TCR beta chain was picked up one time. The sample comes from a study of blood T cell repertoires in COVID-19. Whole-study context: PBMCs, B-cell-depleted T cells, or T cells provided the cDNA or gDNA that made up the material.

Clones were read by immunoSEQ multiplex PCR, and TCRdb kept only the in-frame ones, dropping some. The sample contains approximately 20,000 clones, 85% to 90% of which appear only once. The sequenced sample was peripheral blood. The origin of this receptor is a man aged 45-60 years with active COVID-19.

CDR3 sequence reads: CSVSRGHAGELFF. DNA of the CDR3: TGCAGCGTCTCCAGGGGGCACGCCGGGGAGCTGTTTTTT. The chain couples TRBV29-1 to TRBJ2-2; 8 bases line up with TRBD1. CDR3 size: 13 residues. V lost 6 bases, J lost 6 bases, and 6 bases stayed unmatched. The V gene's germline CDR1 is SQVTM and CDR2 ANQGSEA.